Presented here are 7 T cell receptor beta chains from one specimen sequenced in a study of sequential checkpoint blockade in melanoma. Treatment: randomized to nivolumab then ipilimumab (arm A) or the reverse (arm B). TCRdb's copy holds only in-frame clones and misses some; the assay was immunoSEQ multiplex PCR. The sample yields around 13,000 clones, over 75% seen once. Specimen: CD8+ T cells sorted from blood (inferred from file names), collected from a patient given nivolumab and ipilimumab in sequence. The receptors derive from a human donor with melanoma.

This clone was detected a few times. The chain links TRBV7-8 to TRBJ1-5; D uncertain. The CDR3 spans 14 residues. CDR1 and CDR2 (germline): SGHVS, FQNEAQ. The ends were cut back, 3 bases at V and 2 bases at J, with 8 bases in the middle. CDR3 region: CASSFPGGNQPQHF. CDR3 sequence (DNA): TGTGCCAGCAGCTTCCCCGGGGGCAATCAGCCCCAGCATTTT.

The rearrangement uses TRBV11-2 and TRBJ2-5; D is undetermined. Trimming took off 4 bases at V and 5 bases at J, with 5 bases between the two ends. CDR1 is SGHAT, CDR2 FQNNGV, per germline. This CDR3 is built from 11 residues. The CDR3 DNA reads as TGTGCCAGCAGCTACGGGGAGACCCAGTACTTC. This encodes CASSYGETQYF.

This chain links TRBV21-1 with TRBJ2-6; the table's D call TRBD2 went unverified against the DNA. TRBV21-1 is marked as a pseudogene. The CDR3 totals 18 residues. The CDR3 spells CASSYPLATTSRANVLTF. For the CDR3, the DNA is TGTGCCAGCAGCTATCCGCTAGCTACAACAAGTCGGGCCAACGTCCTGACTTTC.

This clone was seen a few times. This sequence joins TRBV5-5 and TRBJ2-1; 13 nucleotides match TRBD2. The CDR3 length is 16 residues. Germline trimming cut 4 bases from V and 7 bases from J; bases unmatched to any gene: 8. Germline CDR1 is SGHKS and CDR2 is YYEKEE (reference sequence). The CDR3 DNA reads as TGTGCCAGCAGCCAAGAGTCGACTAGCGGGGGGAATGAGCAGTTCTTC. This gives the protein CASSQESTSGGNEQFF.

This chain uses TRBV27 with TRBJ1-2; D is unclear. In germline, CDR1 is MNHEY, CDR2 SMNVEV (reference sequence). The V end was cut by 5 bases, the J end by 3 bases, with 10 bases between. This CDR3 spans 13 amino acids. The CDR3 coding sequence is TGTGCCAGCAGTGATTTCTTAGACTATGGCTACACCTTC. As protein: CASSDFLDYGYTF.

By frequency in the sample, this clone is medium-sized (0.01 to 0.1%). The chain couples TRBV7-6 to TRBJ2-7, with TRBD2 identical over 7 bases. Germline assignment: CDR1 SGHVS and CDR2 FNYEAQ. The V and J ends lost 4 bases and 4 bases, in that order; junction bases with no gene match: 13. The CDR3 is 16 residues long. The chain's CDR3 is CASSSISGTNYYEQYF. The CDR3 DNA follows: TGTGCCAGCAGCTCGATCTCCGGGACTAACTATTACGAGCAGTACTTC.

This clone was recorded a few times. The chain has TRBV4-2 and TRBJ2-7; 12 bases line up with TRBD2. The V segment lost 1 base and the J segment 2 bases; nucleotides outside the gene matches: 0. This CDR3 spans 15 amino acids. Germline assignment: CDR1 LGHNA and CDR2 YNFKEQ. CDR3 loop: CASSQGLAGAYEQYF. The CDR3 bases are TGTGCCAGCAGCCAAGGACTAGCGGGGGCCTACGAGCAGTACTTC.